The 13 T cell receptor beta chains presented below share a single source sample, sequenced in a study of cytomegalovirus exposure and HLA in healthy donors. Primers: 60 Vbeta forward and 13 Jbeta reverse. Data came from immunoSEQ multiplex PCR; TCRdb stores just in-frame clones and leaves some out. The sample has more than 90,000 clones; the top ten hold approximately 6.2%. Specimen: PBMCs. Source of these receptors: a man between 40 and 49 years old in good health and CMV-seropositive.

The chain combines TRBV28 with TRBJ1-5; possibly TRBD1 for D (5 bases). V lost 1 base, J lost 3 bases, and 7 bases lay in between. Germline V CDR1 and CDR2: MDHEN, SYDVKM. This CDR3 is 14 amino acids long. Here the CDR3 DNA reads TGTGCCAGCAGTTTATCGACAGTCAATCAGCCCCAGCATTTT. Translated, it gives CASSLSTVNQPQHF. Filled out from reference TRBV28 and TRBJ1-5, the complete variable domain reads DVKVTQSSRYLVKRTGEKVFLECVQDMDHENMFWYRQDPGLGLRLIYFSYDVKMKEKGDIPEGYSVSREKKERFSLILESASTNQTSMYLCASSLSTVNQPQHFGDGTRLSIL.

The rearrangement uses TRBV5-1 and TRBJ2-5, with D possibly being TRBD1 (6 bases). There are 13 residues in the CDR3. Germline-derived CDR1 and CDR2 are SGHRS and YFSETQ. Trimming pared 1 base from V and 2 bases from J, leaving 6 bases between. The CDR3 spells CASSLRGQETQYF. CDR3 coding DNA: TGCGCCAGCAGCTTGAGGGGGCAAGAGACCCAGTACTTC. Variable domain in full (rest from reference TRBV5-1 and TRBJ2-5): KAGVTQTPRYLIKTRGQQVTLSCSPISGHRSVSWYQQTPGQGLQFLFEYFSETQRNKGNFPGRFSGRQFSNSRSEMNVSTLELGDSALYLCASSLRGQETQYFGPGTRLLVL.

The chain uses TRBV27 and TRBJ2-5, with a possible D match to TRBD2 (7 bases). Trimming cost V 5 bases and J 1 base, with 17 bases left between them. CDR1 is MNHEY, CDR2 SMNVEV, per germline (reference sequence). This CDR3 is 16 amino acids long. As DNA, the CDR3 is TGTGCCAGCAGTCCATTACAGGGAGGGGGCCAAGAGACCCAGTACTTC. Translation gives CASSPLQGGGQETQYF.

The chain employs TRBV2 and TRBJ2-5; D is uncertain. Trimming stripped 4 bases from V and 2 bases from J, with 11 bases between. The CDR3 is 14 amino acids. In germline, CDR1 is SNHLY, CDR2 FYNNEI. The CDR3 sequence: CASSGFRLQETQYF. CDR3 in DNA: TGTGCCAGCAGTGGGTTCAGATTACAAGAGACCCAGTACTTC.

The chain is built from TRBV15 and TRBJ1-4; D is unclear. Per the germline V gene, CDR1 is LNHNV and CDR2 is YYDKDF (reference sequence). The CDR3 sequence is 14 residues long. Deletions cut 9 bases from V and 5 bases from J, with 16 bases between. The DNA of the CDR3 is TGTGCCACTCAGCAGGCAACTCTCAATGAAAAACTGTTTTTT. Protein: CATQQATLNEKLFF.

The V call is TRBV5-6, the J call TRBJ2-2, with D unresolved. V lost 4 bases, J lost 1 base, and 8 bases lay in between. CDR3 size: 14 residues. Germline lookup yields CDR1 SGHDT and CDR2 YYEEEE. CDR3 residues: CASSADWNTGELFF. Written as DNA, the CDR3 is TGTGCCAGCAGCGCTGACTGGAACACCGGGGAGCTGTTTTTT.

The chain combines TRBV9 with TRBJ2-1; D uncertain. The CDR3 contains 14 residues. Between the trimmed V and J ends, which lost 0 bases and 3 bases, there was a span of 7 bases. Germline assignment: CDR1 SGDLS and CDR2 YYNGEE. The CDR3 protein is CASSVVASYNEQFF. The CDR3 region has the DNA TGTGCCAGCAGCGTAGTAGCTAGCTACAATGAGCAGTTCTTC.

The CDR3 sequence: CASSSSPGQGYEQYF. Here the CDR3 DNA reads TGCGCCAGCAGCTCCTCCCCGGGACAGGGCTACGAGCAGTACTTC. The V and J genes are TRBV5-1 and TRBJ2-7, with 9 nucleotides matching TRBD1. Per the germline V gene, CDR1 is SGHRS and CDR2 is YFSETQ. The junction had 7 bases not matched to a gene; V was cut back by 3 bases and J by 3 bases. The CDR3 consists of 15 residues.

The chain employs TRBV5-6 and TRBJ1-1, with 9 bases identical to TRBD1. This CDR3 comprises 18 residues. Germline V gene data show CDR1 as SGHDT and CDR2 as YYEEEE. Trimming took 2 bases from V and 0 from J; bases not matched to a gene: 11. The CDR3 nucleotides read TGTGCCAGCAGCTTCCCACAGGGGGCCGTTCTCATGAACACTGAAGCTTTCTTT. Its translation: CASSFPQGAVLMNTEAFF.

The chain combines TRBV6-5 with TRBJ2-1; TRBD2 matches at 9 bases. CDR1 and CDR2 from the germline V gene are MNHEY and SVGAGI. The CDR3 is 15 residues long. With 5 bases clipped from V and 4 bases from J, the junction kept 6 bases outside the gene matches. The CDR3 loop reads CASSSIAGDYNEQFF. The CDR3 DNA sequence: TGTGCCAGCAGTAGTATAGCGGGGGATTACAATGAGCAGTTCTTC.

The rearrangement joins TRBV28 to TRBJ2-3, with 7 bases matching TRBD1. This CDR3 has 15 amino acids. The germline gives CDR1 MDHEN, CDR2 SYDVKM. V shed 5 bases and J 2 bases; nucleotides not matched to a gene: 7. The CDR3 protein is CASSLTGVVTDTQYF. The CDR3 nucleotides read TGTGCCAGCAGTCTAACAGGGGTGGTCACAGATACGCAGTATTTT.

This chain uses TRBV6-5 with TRBJ2-3; 8 nucleotides match TRBD1. Looked up from germline, CDR1 is MNHEY and CDR2 is SVGAGI. This CDR3 is built from 15 residues. Trimming at V came to 2 bases and at J to 6 bases, leaving 7 bases not matched to a gene. The CDR3 protein is CASSYLARGRDTQYF. The CDR3 coding sequence is TGTGCCAGCAGTTACCTGGCCAGGGGGCGCGATACGCAGTATTTT.

The V gene is TRBV28, the J gene TRBJ2-1; possibly TRBD2 for D (6 bases). The CDR3 spans 13 residues. V was clipped by 3 bases and J by 8 bases, with 11 bases between them. From germline, CDR1 is MDHEN and CDR2 SYDVKM. Written as DNA, the CDR3 is TGTGCCAGCAGTTTTTACGGGAGCTATGAGCAGTTCTTC. Translated: CASSFYGSYEQFF.